A selection of T cell receptor beta chains follows, all from one sample in a study of T cell changes during pregnancy in multiple sclerosis. Method: immunoSEQ multiplex PCR; TCRdb's copy keeps in-frame clones and lacks some. The profile shows 50,000 to 70,000 clones, 91% of them singletons. The sample in question was peripheral blood, obtained after pregnancy. The source of these receptors is a female donor in good health, enrolled as a control in a pregnancy study. The CDR3 runs from the conserved cysteine through the conserved F or W. D genes are given only for firm matches. Part of the rows lack a size; the others show once, few, many or a class for expanded clones.

clone_size,j_call,v_call,d_call,cdr3_nt,cdr3_aa
NA,TRBJ1-1,TRBV7-3,NA,TGTGCCAGCAGCTTAGGCCCAGGGTCCAGGAACACTGAAGCTTTCTTT,CASSLGPGSRNTEAFF
NA,TRBJ2-3,TRBV11-3,TRBD1,TGTGCCAGCAGCCCCACAGGGGGCGGCCCAGATACGCAGTATTTT,CASSPTGGGPDTQYF
NA,TRBJ2-7,TRBV30,NA,TGTGCCTGGAACACCAGGGGAAACGGCGAGCAGTACTTC,CAWNTRGNGEQYF
NA,TRBJ2-3,TRBV7-9,NA,TGTGCCAGCAGTTCGACAGGCCTCTCAGATACGCAGTATTTT,CASSSTGLSDTQYF
NA,TRBJ1-1,TRBV30,TRBD1,TGTGCCTTCGGGACAGGGGGGACTGAAGCTTTCTTT,CAFGTGGTEAFF
NA,TRBJ1-2,TRBV19,TRBD1,TGTGCCAGTAGTATGGCGACAGGGGTTGAGTATGGCTACACCTTC,CASSMATGVEYGYTF
NA,TRBJ2-5,TRBV6-5,NA,TGTGCCAGCAGTTACAGCGGCGGGCGACGGCAAGAGACCCAGTACTTC,CASSYSGGRRQETQYF
once,TRBJ2-7,TRBV7-9,NA,TGTGCCAGCAGCTTAGACAGGGCCTACTACGAGCAGTACTTC,CASSLDRAYYEQYF
NA,TRBJ1-3,TRBV11-1,NA,TGTGCCAGCAGCGTCCTCTCTGGAAACACCATATATTTT,CASSVLSGNTIYF
once,TRBJ1-2,TRBV5-4,NA,TGTGCCAGCAGCTTTATCACAGGGGGCTACACCTTC,CASSFITGGYTF
NA,TRBJ1-2,TRBV5-1,NA,TGCGCCAGCAGCCCCGAGGGGGACTATGGCTACACCTTC,CASSPEGDYGYTF
NA,TRBJ1-2,TRBV27,TRBD1,TGTGCCAGCAGACCCAACAGGGGGGGAGTGATCTATGGCTACACCTTC,CASRPNRGGVIYGYTF
NA,TRBJ2-7,TRBV9,NA,TGTGCCAGCAGGGGTCAGGGCCACGAGCAGTACTTC,CASRGQGHEQYF
NA,TRBJ2-7,TRBV25-1,NA,TGTGCCAGCAGTGACGGGGAGGCAAGTTCGTCCTACGAGCAGTACTTC,CASSDGEASSSYEQYF
NA,TRBJ1-2,TRBV6-5,TRBD1,TGTGCCAGCAGTTACTCTCTGGACAGGTCCTATGGCTACACCTTC,CASSYSLDRSYGYTF
few,TRBJ2-7,TRBV27,NA,TGTGCCAGCAGTCCCAGGGGCCAGGGGGGCTACGAGCAGTACTTC,CASSPRGQGGYEQYF
once,TRBJ1-5,TRBV19,TRBD1,TGTGCCAGTAGTTTGGGACAGGGTAATCAGCCCCAGCATTTT,CASSLGQGNQPQHF
NA,TRBJ1-1,TRBV4-3,NA,TGCGCCAGCAGCCAAGATCAGGGTTTGGGGGAAGCTTTCTTT,CASSQDQGLGEAFF
NA,TRBJ1-5,TRBV18,NA,TGTGCCAGCTCACCAAGTAGGGAGGATCAGCCCCAGCATTTT,CASSPSREDQPQHF
NA,TRBJ2-5,TRBV19,TRBD1,TGTGCCAGTAGCGGAGACAGGGGGCGAGACTGGGAGACCCAGTACTTC,CASSGDRGRDWETQYF
NA,TRBJ2-3,TRBV5-4,TRBD1,TGTGCCAGCAGCCGAGGGGACAGTGATACGCAGTATTTT,CASSRGDSDTQYF
NA,TRBJ1-2,TRBV5-6,TRBD1,TGTGCCAGCAGCGGTTTTTTATGGGACAGGGACGGCTACACCTTC,CASSGFLWDRDGYTF
NA,TRBJ2-3,TRBV7-9,NA,TGTGCCAGCAGCTCAACCTTCTGGGCTAGCGATGATACGCAGTATTTT,CASSSTFWASDDTQYF
NA,TRBJ2-7,TRBV4-1,TRBD2,TGCGCCAGCAGCCAAGCTCCGGCGGCGGGGGTCTACGAGCAGTACTTC,CASSQAPAAGVYEQYF
NA,TRBJ2-7,TRBV9,NA,TGTGCCAGCAGCGCGGCGGTATACGGCGACGAGCAGTACTTC,CASSAAVYGDEQYF
NA,TRBJ2-5,TRBV7-9,NA,TGTGCCAGCAGCCCCCCTAGCGATCCGGCCGCCCCGAGCCAGTACTTC,CASSPPSDPAAPSQYF
NA,TRBJ2-3,TRBV5-1,NA,TGCGCCAGCAGCTTGGTTCCGACAGGGACTCGCACAGATACGCAGTATTTT,CASSLVPTGTRTDTQYF
NA,TRBJ2-7,TRBV9,NA,TGTGCCAGCAGCGGGGCACAGGAAATTTCCGAGCAGTACTTC,CASSGAQEISEQYF
NA,TRBJ2-5,TRBV7-6,TRBD2,TGTGCCAGCAGCTTATTAACGGGGGGGACGGAGACCCAGTACTTC,CASSLLTGGTETQYF
NA,TRBJ1-2,TRBV28,NA,TGTGCCAGCAGTTTATCGGGTCGAGAGGGCTACACCTTC,CASSLSGREGYTF
NA,TRBJ2-7,TRBV4-3,TRBD2,TGCGCCAGCAGCCAAGAGGCTAGCGGGGGGGCCGAGTTAAACGAGCAGTACTTC,CASSQEASGGAELNEQYF
NA,TRBJ2-5,TRBV4-3,NA,TGCGCCAGCAGCCAAGATAGCAGGGGGGTGGAGACCCAGTACTTC,CASSQDSRGVETQYF
NA,TRBJ2-1,TRBV9,NA,TGTGCCAGCAGCGTAGTGGGAGCGGGCTACAATGAGCAGTTCTTC,CASSVVGAGYNEQFF
NA,TRBJ1-2,TRBV19,NA,TGTGCCAGTAGCCCTGACAGAAACTATGGCTACACCTTC,CASSPDRNYGYTF
few,TRBJ2-3,TRBV5-1,NA,TGCGCCAGCAGCTTGGCCGGGACACCTACAGATACGCAGTATTTT,CASSLAGTPTDTQYF
NA,TRBJ2-1,TRBV7-8,NA,TGTGCCAGCAGCGCGGGACAGCTCAATGAGCAGTTCTTC,CASSAGQLNEQFF
NA,TRBJ2-2,TRBV5-1,NA,TGCGCCAGCAGCCCGTTAACCGGTGGGAACACCGGGGAGCTGTTTTTT,CASSPLTGGNTGELFF
NA,TRBJ1-4,TRBV6-5,NA,TGTGCCAGCAGCCTGGGGCTCTCTAATGAAAAACTGTTTTTT,CASSLGLSNEKLFF